Each of the 25 T cell receptor beta chains below was sequenced from the same sample in a study of CDR3 diversity in severe acne. TCRdb re-called the PCR reads with MiXCR, one entry per CDR3 protein. The table includes roughly 79,000 distinct CDR3 sequences, under 55% detected once. The sequencing input was blood. These receptors were collected from a male donor with severe acne vulgaris.

The chain carries TRBV11-2 and TRBJ1-1, with TRBD1 identical over 9 bases. The CDR3 is made up of 19 amino acids. With 5 bases clipped from V and 0 bases from J, the junction kept 16 bases outside the gene matches. Per the germline V gene, CDR1 is SGHAT and CDR2 is FQNNGV. CDR3 in DNA: TGTGCCAGCAGCCATACTCTTCCGGGACAGGGAACAATGAACACTGAAGCTTTCTTT. Amino acids: CASSHTLPGQGTMNTEAFF.

The chain employs TRBV15 and TRBJ2-5, with a tentative D call TRBD2 (5 bases). Trimming pared 0 bases from V and 0 bases from J, leaving 17 bases between. Germline CDR1 is LNHNV and CDR2 is YYDKDF (reference sequence). CDR3 length equals 18 residues. CDR3 sequence: CATSRDAEVFQYQETQYF. In DNA form, the CDR3 reads TGTGCCACCAGCAGAGATGCGGAGGTATTTCAGTACCAAGAGACCCAGTACTTC. The variable domain in full, completed from reference TRBV15 and TRBJ2-5, reads DAMVIQNPRYQVTQFGKPVTLSCSQTLNHNVMYWYQQKSSQAPKLLFHYYDKDFNNEADTPDNFQSRRPNTSFCFLDIRSPGLGDTAMYLCATSRDAEVFQYQETQYFGPGTRLLVL.

The chain joins TRBV6-9 to TRBJ2-7, with D perhaps matching TRBD1 (6 bases). The CDR3 is 15 amino acids. Germline values: CDR1 MNHGY, CDR2 SVAAGI. The germline V and J ends were trimmed by 6 bases and 2 bases, with 17 bases remaining between them. CDR3 region: CASSRQALYTYEQYF. The CDR3 DNA is TGTGCCAGCAGCCGACAGGCCCTTTACACCTACGAGCAGTACTTC.

Ten or more counts support this clonotype. J is TRBJ2-4 and V is TRBV5-8; perhaps TRBD2 as D (7 bases). The CDR3 totals 15 residues. V lost 2 bases to trimming and J lost 3 bases, with 12 bases between them. Germline V gene data show CDR1 as SGHTS and CDR2 as YDEGEE. This CDR3 reads CASSFGGAVKNIQYF. CDR3 in DNA: TGTGCCAGCAGCTTTGGGGGGGCGGTCAAAAACATTCAGTACTTC. The whole variable domain, filled in from reference TRBV5-8 and TRBJ2-4, reads EAGVTQSPTHLIKTRGQQATLRCSPISGHTSVYWYQQALGLGLQFLLWYDEGEERNRGNFPPRFSGRQFPNYSSELNVNALELEDSALYLCASSFGGAVKNIQYFGAGTRLSVL.

The chain joins TRBV7-9 to TRBJ1-4, with D unresolved. CDR1 and CDR2 (germline): SEHNR, FQNEAQ (reference sequence). V lost 6 bases and J lost 6, with 11 bases in between. The CDR3 has 13 residues. The CDR3 DNA follows: TGTGCCAGCAGTCCCGGTAACGATGAAAAACTGTTTTTT. Translated: CASSPGNDEKLFF.

The table lists this clonotype with a few counts. CDR3 region: CASSLAQNSYGYTF. The CDR3 nucleotides read TGTGCCAGCAGTTTAGCCCAAAACAGCTATGGCTACACCTTC. The chain employs TRBV28 and TRBJ1-2; D gene ambiguous. The CDR3 length is 14 residues. V was pared by 2 bases and J by 4 bases, with 11 bases between. In germline, CDR1 is MDHEN, CDR2 SYDVKM.

This clonotype has more than one count but fewer than ten. This chain uses TRBV5-1 with TRBJ2-4; D could derive from TRBD1 or TRBD2 (5 bases each). Trimming cost V 0 bases and J 8 bases, with 12 bases left between them. Germline V gene lookup returns CDR1 SGHRS and CDR2 YFSETQ. The CDR3 runs 14 residues. CDR3 sequence: CASSLGQVGDIQYF. The CDR3, as DNA: TGCGCCAGCAGCTTGGGCCAGGTGGGGGACATTCAGTACTTC.

The CDR3: CASSVGTVSNQPQHF. CDR3 bases: TGTGCCAGCAGCGTAGGTACAGTTAGCAATCAGCCCCAGCATTTT. The genes are TRBV9 and TRBJ1-5; D unresolved. Germline-derived CDR1 and CDR2 are SGDLS and YYNGEE. The V end was cut by 0 bases, the J end by 0 bases, with 7 bases between. The CDR3 has 15 residues. The variable domain in full, with the rest retrieved from reference TRBV9 and TRBJ1-5, is DSGVTQTPKHLITATGQRVTLRCSPRSGDLSVYWYQQSLDQGLQFLIQYYNGEERAKGNILERFSAQQFPDLHSELNLSSLELGDSALYFCASSVGTVSNQPQHFGDGTRLSIL.

This clonotype is termed medium-sized. The chain recombines TRBV20-1 with TRBJ2-7; 9 bases are a match to TRBD2. The CDR3 is 13 amino acids. Germline CDR1 is DFQATT and CDR2 is SNEGSKA (reference sequence). J was trimmed by 5 bases and V by 8 bases; bases with no gene match: 10. CDR3 residues: CSTLAGSDHEQYF. CDR3 in DNA: TGCAGTACTCTAGCGGGGTCCGACCACGAGCAGTACTTC.

This clonotype was found a few times. The junction departs from germline at one end; a sequencing error may be responsible. This sequence joins TRBV15 and TRBJ2-3; TRBD2 aligns across 9 bases. The germline CDR1 and CDR2 sequences are LNHNV and YYDKDF (reference sequence). The CDR3 is 18 residues long. The CDR3 is CATSRDRGSGRIPDTQCF. As DNA, the CDR3 is TGTGCCACCAGCAGAGATCGAGGTAGCGGGAGAATCCCAGATACGCAGTGTTTT.

The gene calls are TRBV6-2 or TRBV6-3 and TRBJ2-1; possible D gene TRBD1, 5 bases. Germline CDR1 reads MNHEY; CDR2 reads SVGEGT. CDR3 length: 12 residues. V gave up 5 bases and J gave up 7 bases, with 9 bases separating them. The CDR3 reads CASSQTVNEQFF. CDR3 nucleotide sequence: TGTGCCAGCAGTCAGACAGTTAATGAGCAGTTCTTC.

In its sample, this clonotype was seen many times. The rearrangement joins TRBV5-6 to TRBJ2-7; the match to TRBD2 covers 8 bases. The CDR3 loop spans 14 amino acids. CDR1 SGHDT and CDR2 YYEEEE come from the germline V gene. Unmatched junction bases numbered 4, after V lost 0 bases and J lost 5 bases. DNA for the CDR3: TGTGCCAGCAGCTTGGATAGCGGGATAAACGAGCAGTACGTC. This gives the protein CASSLDSGINEQYV.

This sequence joins TRBV7-9 and TRBJ2-1; 11 positions agree with TRBD2. CDR1 and CDR2 from the germline V gene are SEHNR and FQNEAQ (reference sequence). With V trimmed by 3 bases and J by 8 bases, 3 bases remained unmatched. This CDR3 is built from 14 residues. The CDR3 spells CASSFSGRVYEQFF. The CDR3 DNA reads as TGTGCCAGCAGCTTTAGCGGGAGGGTCTATGAGCAGTTCTTC.

Notes on this clonotype: Because the CDR3 is missing its conserved closing phenylalanine or tryptophan, this is likely a read error. The V call is TRBV25-1, the J call TRBJ2-1; TRBD2 matches at 8 bases. CDR1 and CDR2 from the germline V gene are MGHDK and SYGVNS. CDR3 length: 10 residues. The CDR3 bases are TGCGCCAGCGGGACTAGGGAGCAGTTCCTC. Translated, it gives CASGTREQFL.

The chain recombines TRBV4-3 with TRBJ1-3; D is undetermined. There are 17 residues in the CDR3. Germline-derived CDR1 and CDR2 are LGHNA and YSLEER. V lost 1 base and J 4 bases, leaving 17 bases between the germline ends. This chain's CDR3 is CASSQGDGIRGGNTIYF. The DNA for the CDR3 is TGCGCCAGCAGCCAAGGAGACGGGATAAGAGGGGGAAACACCATATATTTT.

This clonotype was found a few times. The chain couples TRBV20-1 to TRBJ2-7, with 13 bases fitting TRBD2. This CDR3 region has 15 residues. CDR1 and CDR2 (germline): DFQATT, SNEGSKA (reference sequence). J was trimmed by 2 bases and V by 3 bases; bases with no gene match: 4. CDR3 bases: TGCAGTGCTAGTTTGGGACTAGCGGGAACCTACGAGCAGTACTTC. Its protein is CSASLGLAGTYEQYF.

This clonotype was picked up a small number of times. The chain recombines TRBV6-6 with TRBJ2-5; D perhaps matches TRBD2 (7 bases). The CDR3 contains 12 residues. With 10 bases removed from V and 4 bases from J, the gap between germline ends came to 13 bases. Per the germline V gene, CDR1 is MNHNY and CDR2 is SVGAGI (reference sequence). The CDR3 loop is CATLGGRETQYF. DNA for the CDR3: TGTGCCACCCTCGGGGGGCGAGAGACCCAGTACTTC.

The rearrangement links TRBV9 to TRBJ2-2; tentative D call: TRBD1 (6 bases). Trimming left V 0 bases short and J 4 bases short, with 13 bases between. Germline values: CDR1 SGDLS, CDR2 YYNGEE. The CDR3 loop spans 16 amino acids. CDR3 nucleotide sequence: TGTGCCAGCAGCGTAGGGTGGGGGCTGGGCACCGGGGAGCTGTTTTTT. The encoded protein is CASSVGWGLGTGELFF.

This clonotype is a singleton in its sample. V usage is TRBV29-1 and J usage is TRBJ2-2, with D perhaps matching TRBD2 (5 bases). The germline V gene has CDR1 SQVTM and CDR2 ANQGSEA. The CDR3 sequence is 14 residues long. Trimming shortened V by 1 base and J by 5 bases, and 11 bases separated the two germline ends. CDR3 nucleotides: TGCAGCGTTGAAGTCCCGTCGGGGACCGGGGAGCTGTTTTTT. Its protein is CSVEVPSGTGELFF.

The chain is built from TRBV12-3 or TRBV12-4 and TRBJ2-5; 11 nucleotides align to TRBD1. The CDR3 spans 17 residues. V lost 4 bases, J lost 2 bases, and 9 bases stayed unmatched. DNA of the CDR3: TGTGCCAGCAGTTGGGGACAGGGGGGCGAAACGCAAGAGACCCAGTACTTC. Translation gives CASSWGQGGETQETQYF.

This clonotype was recorded a few times. V gene TRBV9 combines with J gene TRBJ1-1; the D gene is possibly TRBD1 (5 bases). The length of the CDR3 is 16 residues. Germline V lookup: CDR1 SGDLS, CDR2 YYNGEE. Trimming took 6 bases from V and 1 from J, leaving 19 bases between them. The CDR3 DNA follows: TGTGCCAGCACCCAAGGTGGGTTTGGGACGAACACTGAAGCTTTCTTT. It specifies CASTQGGFGTNTEAFF. Supplemented by reference TRBV9 and TRBJ1-1, the full variable domain reads DSGVTQTPKHLITATGQRVTLRCSPRSGDLSVYWYQQSLDQGLQFLIQYYNGEERAKGNILERFSAQQFPDLHSELNLSSLELGDSALYFCASTQGGFGTNTEAFFGQGTRLTVV.

The chain recombines TRBV10-3 with TRBJ2-7, with 13 bases fitting TRBD2. This CDR3 comprises 14 residues. The V and J ends lost 6 bases and 2 bases, in that order; junction bases with no gene match: 1. The germline V gene has CDR1 ENHRY and CDR2 SYGVKD. CDR3 amino acids: CAIRGTSGTYEQYF. DNA of the CDR3: TGTGCCATCAGGGGGACTAGCGGGACCTACGAGCAGTACTTC.

The rearrangement links TRBV2 to TRBJ2-7; 13 nucleotides line up with TRBD2. V trimming: 6 bases; J trimming: 3 bases; junction bases outside the gene matches: 2. The CDR3 is made up of 14 amino acids. Germline CDR1 and CDR2: SNHLY and FYNNEI. DNA of the CDR3: TGTGCCAGCAGCGGACTAGCGGGAGACTACGAGCAGTACTTC. This encodes CASSGLAGDYEQYF.

This clonotype was observed a handful of times. The gene calls are TRBV4-2 and TRBJ1-5; D uncertain. The CDR3 is 14 residues long. Per germline, CDR1 LGHNA and CDR2 YNFKEQ. Between the trimmed V and J ends, which lost 5 bases and 9 bases, there was a span of 17 bases. The CDR3 nucleotides read TGTGCCAGCAGCTTAGGCAGGTCCGTGGGGCCCCAGCATTTT. Its protein product is CASSLGRSVGPQHF.

This clonotype has a handful of counts. The chain recombines TRBV14 with TRBJ1-2, with a weak D call TRBD1 (5 bases). The CDR3 totals 13 residues. Per germline, CDR1 SGHDN and CDR2 FVKESK. The germline V and J ends were trimmed by 4 bases and 5 bases, with 11 bases remaining between them. CDR3 residues: CASSPWTNYGYTF. The CDR3 nucleotides read TGTGCCAGCAGCCCATGGACAAATTATGGCTACACCTTC. Full variable domain (outside the CDR3, taken from reference TRBV14 and TRBJ1-2): EAGVTQFPSHSVIEKGQTVTLRCDPISGHDNLYWYRRVMGKEIKFLLHFVKESKQDESGMPNNRFLAERTGGTYSTLKVQPAELEDSGVYFCASSPWTNYGYTFGSGTRLTVV.